This passage covers 32 T cell receptor beta chains from one sample sequenced in a study of tumor-infiltrating lymphocytes in primary liver carcinoma. The input was approximately 500 ng total RNA; TCR beta cDNA was made from it with a constant-region primer. Investigators got TCR beta libraries out of three nested multiplex PCR rounds, done with slightly modified ARM-PCR. The first two PCR rounds, roughly 9 cycles each, used TRBV1-TRBV30 forward primers and a C-beta reverse primer. TCRdb used MiXCR to reprocess the multiplex PCR reads, holding one entry per CDR3 protein. There are 150,000 to 200,000 distinct CDR3 sequences in the sample; approximately 86% occur only once, and 18% lies in the top ten. Co-extracted RNA and DNA came from roughly 20-30 mg of unsorted bulk tissue. Sequenced: tumor tissue from primary liver carcinoma. The receptors come from a man aged 35-49 years with primary liver carcinoma and hepatitis B virus infection.

As for this clonotype: As the CDR3 is not closed by the conserved phenylalanine or tryptophan, this likely results from a read error. The limits of the CDR3 on the DNA are not certain, so only TCRdb's listed CDR3 is given. V and J are TRBV12-3 or TRBV12-4 and TRBJ2-1; TRBD1 is taken as the D call from the table, unchecked against the DNA. The length of the CDR3 is 13 amino acids, counting both ends. The CDR3 loop is CASSLSDRGEKFL.

This clonotype was counted once. Germline and junction disagree at one end, which may indicate a read error. The chain combines TRBV6-5 with TRBJ2-5; D gene uncertain. The CDR3 spans 12 residues. The germline V gene encodes CDR1 MNHEY and CDR2 SVGAGI. The CDR3 DNA reads as TGTGCCGGCAGTTACGGCGCAGAAACCCAGTACTTC. Translated: CAGSYGAETQYF.

This sequence joins TRBV9 and TRBJ2-3; maybe TRBD2 (6 bases). Between the trimmed V and J ends, which lost 1 base and 7 bases, there was a span of 16 bases. The germline V gene has CDR1 SGDLS and CDR2 YYNGEE. This CDR3 contains 15 residues. CDR3 sequence: CASSVRWEDWNTQYF. CDR3 sequence (DNA): TGTGCCAGCAGCGTAAGGTGGGAGGATTGGAATACGCAGTATTTT.

Regarding this clonotype: Germline and junction disagree at one end, which may indicate a read error. CDR3 protein: CASSSPSMGQGSSRANVLTF. CDR3 nucleotides: TGCGCCAGTAGCTCCCCTTCAATGGGACAGGGATCCTCTAGGGCCAACGTCCTGACTTTC. The chain has TRBV5-1 and TRBJ2-6; 9 bases map to TRBD1. This CDR3 is built from 20 residues. Germline values: CDR1 SGHRS, CDR2 YFSETQ.

Regarding this clonotype: One end of the junction fails to match germline, which may point to a read error. The chain couples TRBV11-1 to TRBJ2-4; 7 bases map to TRBD2. CDR3 length: 17 amino acids. Germline V gives CDR1 SGHAT, CDR2 FQDESV (reference sequence). This CDR3 reads CDSSSAGTTGTKNIQYF. CDR3 bases: TGTGACAGCAGCTCTGCCGGGACTACCGGGACCAAAAACATTCAGTACTTC. Based on the CDR3 plus reference TRBV11-1 and TRBJ2-4, the full variable domain is EAEVAQSPRYKITEKSQAVAFWCDPISGHATLYWYRQILGQGPELLVQFQDESVVDDSQLPKDRFSAERLKGVDSTLKIQPAELGDSAMYLCDSSSAGTTGTKNIQYFGAGTRLSVL.

A note on this clonotype: This sequence may be a read error, since a much larger clone differs from it by one base. This chain connects TRBV5-1 to TRBJ2-2, with TRBD1 as a possible D gene (6 bases). Germline CDR1 and CDR2: SGHRS and YFSETQ. The CDR3 loop spans 15 amino acids. The V and J ends lost 2 bases and 3 bases respectively, with 11 bases between them. The chain's CDR3 is CASSFYPGDTGELFF. CDR3 DNA: TGCGCCAGCAGCTTCTATCCAGGGGACACCGGGGAGCTGTTTTTT.

The chain joins TRBV11-3 to TRBJ1-1, with D uncertain. With 5 bases removed from V and 0 bases from J, the gap between germline ends came to 7 bases. CDR1 and CDR2 from the germline V gene are SGHNT and YENEEA. This CDR3 region has 13 residues. DNA for the CDR3: TGTGCCAGCAGCATAAATTTGAACACTGAAGCTTTCTTT. Translation: CASSINLNTEAFF.

This clonotype was detected a few times. The V and J genes are TRBV5-1 and TRBJ1-1, with TRBD1 as a possible D gene (6 bases). The ends were cut back, 0 bases at V and 0 bases at J, with 12 bases in the middle. This CDR3 contains 16 residues. Germline V gene sequence: CDR1 SGHRS, CDR2 YFSETQ. CDR3 sequence reads: CASSLAIGQMNTEAFF. The DNA of the CDR3 is TGCGCCAGCAGCTTGGCCATAGGACAGATGAACACTGAAGCTTTCTTT.

There are many counts of this clonotype. One end of the junction is discordant with germline, which a read error may explain. This rearrangement joins TRBV5-1 to TRBJ2-7, with D perhaps matching TRBD1 (5 bases). The germline V gene encodes CDR1 SGHRS and CDR2 YFSETQ. This CDR3 region has 10 residues. The CDR3 region has the DNA TGCGCCAGCAGCTTGATGGGAAGGGGCTTC. It encodes CASSLMGRGF.

In the case of this clonotype: The junction and the germline gene differ at one end; a read error may be behind it. The chain links TRBV2 to TRBJ1-5, with 7 bases that match TRBD1. CDR3 length equals 14 residues. The germline V gene encodes CDR1 SNHLY and CDR2 FYNNEI. CDR3 nucleotide sequence: TGTGCCAGGAGCGCGGTAGGGGGCAATCAGCCCCAGCGTTTT. It is translated as CARSAVGGNQPQRF.

This clonotype was seen a single time. Because it lacks the conserved phenylalanine or tryptophan at the end, this CDR3 is likely a read error. The genes are TRBV11-2 and TRBJ2-7, with 7 bases fitting TRBD2. V gave up 4 bases and J gave up 3 bases; unmatched junction bases: 12. Germline loops: CDR1 SGHAT, CDR2 FQNNGV. The CDR3 spans 16 residues. The CDR3 DNA reads TGTGCCAGCAGCTCCCATCTCGCGGGAGTGATCTACGAGCAGTACTTA. Its translation: CASSSHLAGVIYEQYL.

With respect to this clonotype: Lacking the conserved final phenylalanine or tryptophan, this CDR3 likely reflects a read error. J is TRBJ2-7 and V is TRBV29-1; D unclear. Trimming removed 0 bases at V and 0 bases at J, with 9 bases between. Germline V gene lookup returns CDR1 SQVTM and CDR2 ANQGSEA. The CDR3 consists of 14 residues. The chain's CDR3 is CSVEESSPSYEQYL. The DNA of the CDR3 is TGCAGCGTTGAAGAGTCCTCTCCCTCCTACGAGCAGTACTTA.

The V and J genes are TRBV19 and TRBJ2-5, with 7 bases fitting TRBD2. Germline V lookup: CDR1 LNHDA, CDR2 SQIVND (reference sequence). This CDR3 contains 14 residues. Trimming took 4 bases from V and 10 from J; bases not matched to a gene: 12. The CDR3 DNA is TGTGCCAGTAGTAGTGGGACTACCTTTAAGAACCAGTACTTC. Its protein product is CASSSGTTFKNQYF.

As for this clonotype: At one end the junction does not follow the germline gene, possibly because of a read error. The CDR3 DNA sequence: TGTGTCAGCAGCCGGAACCCTGGGGCCAACGTCCTGACTTTC. Translated, it gives CVSSRNPGANVLTF. The chain employs TRBV11-1 and TRBJ2-6; D remains unclear. The CDR3 sequence is 14 residues long. In germline, CDR1 is SGHAT, CDR2 FQDESV (reference sequence).

J is TRBJ2-3 and V is TRBV11-1; D is possibly TRBD1 or TRBD2 (5 bases each). From germline, CDR1 is SGHAT and CDR2 FQDESV (reference sequence). This CDR3 is built from 19 residues. V lost 8 bases to trimming and J lost 1 base, with 28 bases between them. CDR3 in DNA: TGTGCCAGCGGTTCTGGGGGAAGCTATGTTGGAGCCCGCACAGATACGCAGTATTTT. This sequence encodes CASGSGGSYVGARTDTQYF. The whole variable domain, remainder taken from reference TRBV11-1 and TRBJ2-3, is EAEVAQSPRYKITEKSQAVAFWCDPISGHATLYWYRQILGQGPELLVQFQDESVVDDSQLPKDRFSAERLKGVDSTLKIQPAELGDSAMYLCASGSGGSYVGARTDTQYFGPGTRLTVL.

The chain couples TRBV27 to TRBJ1-5; D is ambiguous. V was cut by 6 bases and J by 5 bases, with 14 bases left in between. CDR1 MNHEY and CDR2 SMNVEV come from the germline V gene (reference sequence). The CDR3 runs 14 residues. CDR3 sequence (DNA): TGTGCCAGCAGCCCAGACTGCCGTTATCAGCCCCAGCATTTT. Translating it yields CASSPDCRYQPQHF.

Of note for this clonotype: An end of the junction differs from the germline gene, which may be a read error. This chain links TRBV29-1 with TRBJ2-5; D gene unclear. Germline-derived CDR1 and CDR2 are SQVTM and ANQGSEA. The CDR3 is made up of 15 amino acids. CDR3 region: CGVVSAVGRSETQYF. The CDR3 region has the DNA TGCGGCGTTGTATCCGCGGTGGGTAGATCGGAGACCCAGTACTTC.

Turning to this clonotype: Sequence at one end of the junction differs from germline and may be a read error. This chain joins TRBV29-1 and TRBJ2-7; D remains unclear. The CDR3 runs to 11 residues. The germline V gene encodes CDR1 SQVTM and CDR2 ANQGSEA. This CDR3 is CSVEEGHEQYF. The DNA for the CDR3 is TGCAGCGTTGAAGAGGGTCACGAGCAGTATTTC.

In the case of this clonotype: At one end the junction does not follow the germline gene, possibly because of a read error. The chain recombines TRBV4-2 with TRBJ1-1; no clear D gene. The CDR3 is 11 residues long. Germline CDR1 and CDR2: LGHNA and YNFKEQ. The CDR3 DNA is TGTGCCAGCAGCCCGGGAATTGAAGTTTTGTTT. Amino acid sequence: CASSPGIEVLF.

Comment on this clonotype: The junction departs from the called germline gene at one end, perhaps through a read error. The J gene is TRBJ2-2, the V gene TRBV11-2, with a possible D match to TRBD2 (5 bases). The germline gives CDR1 SGHAT, CDR2 FQNNGV. The CDR3 is 14 residues long. As DNA, the CDR3 is TGTGCCAGCAGCCAATATATGAACACCGGGGATCTGTTTTTT. Amino acid sequence: CASSQYMNTGDLFF.

In the case of this clonotype: A much more abundant neighbour one base away suggests this may be a read error. This chain uses TRBV5-1 with TRBJ2-1; the D gene is possibly TRBD2 (5 bases). Germline V lookup: CDR1 SGHRS, CDR2 YFSETQ. This CDR3 spans 15 amino acids. The V end was cut by 9 bases, the J end by 0 bases, with 16 bases between. The chain's CDR3 is CANTPDSGSYNEQFF. CDR3 sequence (DNA): TGCGCCAACACACCGGACTCCGGCTCCTACAATGAGCAGTTCTTC.

With regard to this clonotype: Compared with germline, one end of the junction differs, possibly owing to a read error. The chain recombines TRBV4-1 with TRBJ2-1, with TRBD1 matching over 7 bases. CDR3 length: 16 amino acids. Germline CDR1 MGHRA, CDR2 YSYEKL. CDR3 nucleotide sequence: TGTGCCAGCAGCCAAGAGGCCGTGACAGGGTACAATGAGCAGTTCTTC. It encodes CASSQEAVTGYNEQFF.

The V gene is TRBV29-1, the J gene TRBJ1-2, with TRBD1 identical over 7 bases. Losses at the gene ends were 4 bases for V and 5 bases for J; bases not matched to a gene: 7. Germline V gene sequence: CDR1 SQVTM, CDR2 ANQGSEA. This CDR3 comprises 13 residues. In nucleotides, the CDR3 is TGCAGCGTTGTGGACAGGTTGGGATATGGCTACACCTTC. Residues: CSVVDRLGYGYTF.

V gene TRBV6-2 or TRBV6-3 combines with J gene TRBJ2-1; D may be TRBD2 (5 bases). V lost 7 bases, J lost 7 bases, and 14 bases lay in between. CDR3 length equals 13 residues. In germline, CDR1 is MNHEY, CDR2 SVGEGT. The DNA of the CDR3 is TGTGCCAGCACCCGGCTAGCTACTAATGAGCAGTTCTTC. This gives the protein CASTRLATNEQFF.

As concerns this clonotype: At one end the junction does not follow the germline gene, possibly because of a read error. CDR3 nucleotides: TGTGACAGCACCCGGACAGGTTTCTACGAGCAGTACTTC. It yields the protein CDSTRTGFYEQYF. J is TRBJ2-7 and V is TRBV6-1; TRBD1 matches 7 bases. The CDR3 runs to 13 residues. The germline CDR1 and CDR2 sequences are MNHNS and SASEGT.

On this clonotype itself: At one end the junction does not follow the germline gene, possibly because of a read error. The V and J genes are TRBV4-1 and TRBJ1-6, with D uncertain. The CDR3 contains 12 residues. The germline V gene encodes CDR1 MGHRA and CDR2 YSYEKL. CDR3 in amino acids: CASNQSDSPLHF. In nucleotides, the CDR3 is TGCGCCAGCAACCAGTCGGATTCGCCCCTCCATTTT.

This clonotype appeared a single time. Germline is not matched at one junction end, which may reflect a read error. The chain joins TRBV29-1 to TRBJ1-2, with D hard to call. The CDR3 runs 12 residues. CDR1 and CDR2 from the germline V gene are SQVTM and ANQGSEA. The chain's CDR3 is CSVDDGTYDYTF. As DNA, the CDR3 is TGTAGCGTTGACGACGGAACCTATGACTACACCTTC.

Comment on this clonotype: Compared with germline, one end of the junction differs, possibly owing to a read error. V and J are TRBV30 and TRBJ1-2; TRBD1 matches 10 bases. This CDR3 contains 17 residues. CDR1 is GTSNPN, CDR2 SVGIG, per germline (reference sequence). The CDR3 DNA is TGTGCCTGGAGTGCGGAACCGGGACAGGGGAGGAACGATGGCTACATCTTC. Residues: CAWSAEPGQGRNDGYIF.

On this clonotype itself: An end of the junction differs from the germline gene, which may be a read error. The chain is built from TRBV11-2 and TRBJ2-3; 12 nucleotides agree with TRBD2. The CDR3 has 19 amino acids. The germline gives CDR1 SGHAT, CDR2 FQNNGV. CDR3 in DNA: TGTGGCAGCAGCCGAACGCCAAGACTAGCGGGAGAGAGGACAGATACGCAGTATTTT. Residues: CGSSRTPRLAGERTDTQYF.

V gene TRBV6-1 combines with J gene TRBJ2-2, with no clear D. CDR1 MNHNS and CDR2 SASEGT come from the germline V gene. The CDR3 runs to 15 residues. Trimming removed 10 bases at V and 1 base at J, with 16 bases between. Here the CDR3 DNA reads TGTGCCACATGGTGGAACACTAAGAACACCGGGGAGCTGTTTTTT. The encoded protein is CATWWNTKNTGELFF.

This rearrangement joins TRBV29-1 to TRBJ2-3; unclear D gene. The CDR3 is 14 amino acids. Deletions cut 4 bases from V and 5 bases from J, with 16 bases between. Per germline, CDR1 SQVTM and CDR2 ANQGSEA. The CDR3 DNA reads as TGCAGCGTTGGGGTGACAAGGGTCCAAGATACGCAGTATTTT. As protein: CSVGVTRVQDTQYF.

This clonotype showed up many times. The chain is built from TRBV30 and TRBJ1-2; D is ambiguous. V was cut by 0 bases and J by 7 bases, with 6 bases left in between. The CDR3 covers 11 residues. The germline V gene encodes CDR1 GTSNPN and CDR2 SVGIG (reference sequence). CDR3 residues: CAWSVFSGYTF. The CDR3, as DNA: TGTGCCTGGAGTGTATTTAGTGGCTACACCTTC.